The entry below gives a single T cell receptor (beta chain) sequence along with its context. Its antigen is currently unknown. This sample was included in a study of cytomegalovirus exposure and HLA in healthy donors. Losses at the gene ends were 3 bases for V and 7 bases for J; bases not matched to a gene: 3. The CDR3 has 13 residues. Germline CDR1 is LNHNV and CDR2 is YYDKDF (reference sequence). Study-wide findings and caveats: The likely explanation for a cluster of highly shared sequence variants was sequencing artifact. The study designated 150 to 200 TCR beta chains cytomegalovirus-associated. The majority of CMV-associated TCR beta chains were reported as apparently HLA-restricted in a later analysis. Accurate HLA-A and HLA-B prediction from TCR beta sequences was reported for most subjects.

PCR employed 60 Vbeta and 13 Jbeta primers. Assay used: immunoSEQ multiplex PCR; TCRdb lists only in-frame clones, some missing. The sample yields fewer than 150,000 clones, more than 60% seen once. The clonotype was recovered from a male donor in good health and CMV-seronegative. Sequencing was done on a sample of PBMCs. This sequence joins TRBV15 and TRBJ1-1; TRBD1 matches 9 bases. The CDR3 DNA reads TGTGCCACCAGCAGGTGGGGACAGGGTGAAGCTTTCTTT. Residues: CATSRWGQGEAFF. Based on the CDR3 plus reference TRBV15 and TRBJ1-1, the full variable domain is DAMVIQNPRYQVTQFGKPVTLSCSQTLNHNVMYWYQQKSSQAPKLLFHYYDKDFNNEADTPDNFQSRRPNTSFCFLDIRSPGLGDTAMYLCATSRWGQGEAFFGQGTRLTVV.